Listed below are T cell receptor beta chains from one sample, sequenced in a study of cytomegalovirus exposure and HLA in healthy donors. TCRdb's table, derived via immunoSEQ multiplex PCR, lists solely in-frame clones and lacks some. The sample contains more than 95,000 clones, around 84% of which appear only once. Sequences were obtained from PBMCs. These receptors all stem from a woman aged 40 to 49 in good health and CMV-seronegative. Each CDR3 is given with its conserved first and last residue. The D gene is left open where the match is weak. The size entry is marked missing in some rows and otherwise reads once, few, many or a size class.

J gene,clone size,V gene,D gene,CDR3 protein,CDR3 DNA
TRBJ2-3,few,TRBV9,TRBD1,CASSGRDRVLDTQYF,TGTGCCAGCAGCGGGCGGGACAGGGTTTTGGATACGCAGTATTTT
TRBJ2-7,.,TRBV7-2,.,CASSFALVAAYEQYF,TGTGCCAGCAGCTTTGCCCTTGTAGCGGCCTACGAGCAGTACTTC
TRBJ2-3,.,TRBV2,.,CASSDLARDTQYF,TGTGCCAGCAGTGACCTAGCGAGGGATACGCAGTATTTT
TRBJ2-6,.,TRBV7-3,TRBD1,CASSLARGSGANVLTF,TGTGCCAGCAGCTTAGCCAGGGGGTCTGGGGCCAACGTCCTGACTTTC
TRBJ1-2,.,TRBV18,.,CASSPQGSGPIEGYTF,TGTGCCAGCTCACCCCAGGGTTCAGGGCCCATCGAGGGCTACACCTTC
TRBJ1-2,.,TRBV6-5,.,CASSAPGREYGYTF,TGTGCCAGCAGTGCCCCGGGACGGGAGTATGGCTACACCTTC
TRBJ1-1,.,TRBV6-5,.,CASSSWTANTEAFF,TGTGCCAGCAGTTCGTGGACAGCGAACACTGAAGCTTTCTTT
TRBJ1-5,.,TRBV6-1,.,CASSVSGSTPSNF,TGTGCCAGCAGTGTGTCAGGGTCAACCCCGAGTAATTTT
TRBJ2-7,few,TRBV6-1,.,CATLSRGSVYEQYF,TGTGCCACGCTGAGCAGGGGATCTGTTTACGAGCAGTACTTC
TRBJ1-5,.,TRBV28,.,CASSFLGGTQPQHF,TGTGCCAGCAGTTTTTTGGGGGGAACTCAGCCCCAGCATTTT
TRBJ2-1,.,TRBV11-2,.,CASSLALEQFF,TGTGCCAGCAGCTTAGCCCTAGAGCAGTTCTTC
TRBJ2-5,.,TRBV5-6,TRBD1,CASSPGQDRSQYF,TGTGCCAGCAGCCCCGGACAGGACAGAAGCCAGTACTTC
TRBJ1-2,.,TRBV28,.,CASSLPPGRANYGYTF,TGTGCCAGCAGTTTACCCCCAGGGAGGGCTAACTATGGCTACACCTTC
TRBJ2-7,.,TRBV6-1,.,CASSGDGVEQYF,TGTGCCAGCAGTGGTGATGGAGTGGAGCAGTACTTC
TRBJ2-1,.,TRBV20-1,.,CSATHNEQFF,TGCAGTGCTACTCACAATGAGCAGTTCTTC
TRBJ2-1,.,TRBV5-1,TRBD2,CASSLGGTSSYNEQFF,TGCGCCAGCAGCTTGGGTGGGACTAGCTCCTACAATGAGCAGTTCTTC
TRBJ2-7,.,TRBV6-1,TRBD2,CASSEAPGGGRDEQYF,TGTGCCAGCAGTGAAGCGCCCGGGGGGGGGCGCGACGAGCAGTACTTC
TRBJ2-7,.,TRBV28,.,CASSLAGQSYEQYF,TGTGCCAGCAGTTTGGCGGGACAGTCCTACGAGCAGTACTTC
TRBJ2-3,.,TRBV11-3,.,CASSSDSSEGRDTQYF,TGTGCCAGCAGCTCGGACTCTAGCGAGGGTAGAGATACGCAGTATTTT
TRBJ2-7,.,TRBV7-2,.,CASSTKTVSYEQYF,TGTGCCAGCAGCACTAAGACAGTTTCCTACGAGCAGTACTTC
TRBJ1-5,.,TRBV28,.,CASSLTQKRNSNQPQHF,TGTGCCAGCAGTTTAACCCAAAAGAGAAATAGCAATCAGCCCCAGCATTTT
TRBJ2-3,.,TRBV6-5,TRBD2,CASTRGVAKDTQYF,TGTGCCAGCACGCGGGGGGTAGCAAAAGATACGCAGTATTTT
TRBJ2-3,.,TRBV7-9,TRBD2,CATELAGETDTQYF,TGTGCCACCGAACTAGCGGGAGAAACAGATACGCAGTATTTT
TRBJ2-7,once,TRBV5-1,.,CASSPRGSRYEQYF,TGCGCCAGCAGCCCCCGAGGCTCCCGATACGAGCAGTACTTC
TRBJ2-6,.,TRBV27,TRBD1,CASRGQGVGGANVLTF,TGTGCCAGCAGGGGACAGGGGGTAGGTGGGGCCAACGTCCTGACTTTC
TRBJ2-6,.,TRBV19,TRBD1,CASGRQGAAGANVLTF,TGTGCCAGTGGTAGACAGGGGGCGGCTGGGGCCAACGTCCTGACTTTC
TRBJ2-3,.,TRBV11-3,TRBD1,CASSLETGQADTQYF,TGTGCCAGCAGCTTAGAGACAGGGCAGGCAGATACGCAGTATTTT
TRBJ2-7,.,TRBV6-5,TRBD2,CASSYSRTSGTHEQYF,TGTGCCAGCAGTTACTCGAGGACTAGCGGGACCCACGAGCAGTACTTC
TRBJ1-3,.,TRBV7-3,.,CASSLTSESTIYF,TGTGCCAGCAGCTTAACGTCGGAGAGCACCATATATTTT
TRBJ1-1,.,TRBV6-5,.,CASSRLLHANTEAFF,TGTGCCAGCAGCCGCCTTTTACATGCGAACACTGAAGCTTTCTTT
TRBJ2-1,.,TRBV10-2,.,CASRGNSISYNEQFF,TGCGCCAGCAGAGGAAATAGCATCAGCTACAATGAGCAGTTCTTC
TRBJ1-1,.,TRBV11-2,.,CASSLGQSNTEAFF,TGTGCCAGCAGCTTGGGACAATCGAACACTGAAGCTTTCTTT
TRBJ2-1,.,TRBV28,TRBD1,CASSGTGLEMSLDGQFF,TGTGCCAGCTCTGGGACAGGGCTAGAGATGAGTTTGGATGGGCAGTTCTTC
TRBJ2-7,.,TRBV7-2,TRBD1,CASSRDRGLLYEQYF,TGTGCCAGCAGCCGTGACAGGGGGCTTCTCTACGAGCAGTACTTC
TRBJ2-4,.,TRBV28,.,CASSLSGSKNIQYF,TGTGCCAGCAGTCTAAGCGGTTCTAAAAACATTCAGTACTTC
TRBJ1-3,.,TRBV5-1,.,CASSLVAGDSGNTIYF,TGCGCCAGCAGCTTGGTGGCCGGGGACTCTGGAAACACCATATATTTT
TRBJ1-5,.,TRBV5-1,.,CASSLAGLLNQPQHF,TGCGCCAGCAGCTTGGCGGGACTCCTAAATCAGCCCCAGCATTTT
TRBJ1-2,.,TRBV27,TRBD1,CASRATGGYGYTF,TGTGCCAGCAGGGCGACAGGGGGCTATGGCTACACCTTC
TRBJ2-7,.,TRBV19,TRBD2,CASSYGTGRTYEQYF,TGTGCCAGTAGTTACGGGACCGGGAGGACCTACGAGCAGTACTTC
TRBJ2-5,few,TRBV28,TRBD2,CASRGAGKETQYF,TGTGCCAGCAGGGGAGCGGGAAAAGAGACCCAGTACTTC
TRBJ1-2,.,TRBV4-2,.,CASSQDAAFNYGYTF,TGTGCCAGCAGCCAAGATGCGGCATTTAACTATGGCTACACCTTC
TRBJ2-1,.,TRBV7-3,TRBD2,CASSGTGTSGRGEQFF,TGTGCCAGCAGCGGGACCGGGACTAGCGGGAGGGGCGAGCAGTTCTTC
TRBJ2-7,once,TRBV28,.,CASSLSFLATYEQYF,TGTGCCAGCAGTTTATCGTTCCTAGCGACATACGAGCAGTACTTC
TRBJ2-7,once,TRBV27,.,CASSRSNYEQYF,TGTGCCAGCAGTCGTAGCAACTACGAGCAGTACTTC
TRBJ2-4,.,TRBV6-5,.,CASSPPGTNSQYF,TGTGCCAGCAGTCCTCCCGGGACAAACAGTCAGTACTTC
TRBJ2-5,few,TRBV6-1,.,CASSEGQMSETQYF,TGTGCCAGCAGTGAGGGCCAAATGTCGGAGACCCAGTACTTC
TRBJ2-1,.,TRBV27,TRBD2,CASSLSPGTRSNEQFF,TGTGCCAGCAGTTTATCCCCCGGGACTAGGAGCAATGAGCAGTTCTTC
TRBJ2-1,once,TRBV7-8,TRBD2,CASSLAIVAGLNEQFF,TGTGCCAGCAGCTTAGCGATAGTAGCGGGACTCAATGAGCAGTTCTTC
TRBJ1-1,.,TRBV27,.,CASSFWGSTEAFF,TGTGCCAGCAGTTTTTGGGGCAGCACTGAAGCTTTCTTT
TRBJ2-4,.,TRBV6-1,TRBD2,CASSEVAGVSQYF,TGTGCCAGCAGTGAAGTAGCGGGGGTCAGTCAGTACTTC
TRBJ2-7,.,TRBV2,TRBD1,CASSETGDYEQYF,TGTGCCAGCAGTGAGACAGGGGACTACGAGCAGTACTTC
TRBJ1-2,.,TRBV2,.,CASRGDSSYGYTF,TGTGCCAGCCGTGGCGACAGCTCCTATGGCTACACCTTC
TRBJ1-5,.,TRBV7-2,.,CASSPPGKPQHF,TGTGCCAGCAGCCCTCCAGGGAAGCCCCAGCATTTT
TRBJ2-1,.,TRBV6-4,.,CASSDSGRPYNEQFF,TGTGCCAGCAGTGACTCGGGCAGGCCCTACAATGAGCAGTTCTTC
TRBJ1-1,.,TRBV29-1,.,CSVARIMNTEAFF,TGCAGCGTTGCGCGGATTATGAACACTGAAGCTTTCTTT
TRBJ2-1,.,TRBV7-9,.,CSSSLGRENPYNEQFF,TGTTCCAGCAGCTTAGGTCGGGAGAACCCCTACAATGAGCAGTTCTTC
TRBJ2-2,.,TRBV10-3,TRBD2,CAINPGLGATGELFF,TGTGCCATCAACCCGGGACTAGGGGCCACCGGGGAGCTGTTTTTT